This paragraph reports one T cell receptor (beta chain). No antigen is known for it. The germline gives CDR1 SNHLY, CDR2 FYNNEI. Trimming shortened V by 5 bases and J by 5 bases, and 18 bases separated the two germline ends. The CDR3 spans 16 residues. Construction of the TCRbeta library involved unique molecular identifiers. TCRdb independently ran MiXCR on the PCR reads; one entry per CDR3 protein. The sample lists hundreds of thousands of distinct CDR3 sequences; approximately 11% were seen once. The sample originates from a study of T-cell reconstitution after alpha-beta-depleted transplantation in children. Points from the study as a whole: Where some patients showed high TCRbeta diversity at day 60, it came from recipient T cells and thymic progenitors that had survived. Diversity and T-cell counts at one year after transplant derived mostly from new T cells.

The TCR was taken from a child younger than two with acute myeloid leukemia, due to receive a stem cell transplant. V usage is TRBV2 and J usage is TRBJ2-2; D assignment may be TRBD1 or TRBD2 (5 bases each). The sample in question was PBMCs, obtained before TCRalphabeta/CD19-depleted stem cell transplant. Written as DNA, the CDR3 is TGTGCCAGCAGTAGCGGCCCTGCAGGGAAGACCGGGGAGCTGTTTTTT. Translation: CASSSGPAGKTGELFF.